The 11 T cell receptor beta chains listed next were all sequenced from one sample in a study of blood T cell repertoires in COVID-19. Method: immunoSEQ multiplex PCR; TCRdb's copy keeps in-frame clones and lacks some. The data contain fewer than 350,000 clones, approximately 87% of them singletons. Sequencing was done on a sample of peripheral blood. Receptor source: a woman between 45 and 60 years old who had recovered from COVID-19.

This rearrangement joins TRBV9 to TRBJ2-1; no firm D call. Germline V lookup: CDR1 SGDLS, CDR2 YYNGEE. The V and J ends lost 4 bases and 8 bases respectively, with 19 bases between them. This CDR3 comprises 15 residues. CDR3: CASSREPSITDEQFF. The CDR3 nucleotides are TGTGCCAGCAGCCGAGAGCCCTCCATCACGGATGAGCAGTTCTTC. The full variable domain, completed using reference TRBV9 and TRBJ2-1, is DSGVTQTPKHLITATGQRVTLRCSPRSGDLSVYWYQQSLDQGLQFLIQYYNGEERAKGNILERFSAQQFPDLHSELNLSSLELGDSALYFCASSREPSITDEQFFGPGTRLTVL.

The genes are TRBV18 and TRBJ2-5; weak D call: TRBD1 (6 bases). The CDR3 runs to 16 residues. Per germline, CDR1 KGHSH and CDR2 LQKENI. V lost 0 bases, J lost 2 bases, and 13 bases lay in between. The CDR3 is CASSPPTGGAQETQYF. CDR3 DNA: TGTGCCAGCTCACCACCGACAGGAGGAGCGCAAGAGACCCAGTACTTC.

V gene TRBV19 combines with J gene TRBJ2-7; TRBD2 aligns across 8 bases. Germline loops: CDR1 LNHDA, CDR2 SQIVND (reference sequence). Trimming took 6 bases from V and 0 from J; bases not matched to a gene: 10. This CDR3 has 16 residues. The CDR3 region has the DNA TGTGCCAGTAGCCCCGAGCGGGGGTCCCTCTCCTACGAGCAGTACTTC. It translates to CASSPERGSLSYEQYF.

The chain has TRBV24-1 and TRBJ2-1; 9 nucleotides align to TRBD2. The CDR3 is 18 residues long. Germline-derived CDR1 and CDR2 are KGHDR and SFDVKD. With 0 bases clipped from V and 8 bases from J, the junction kept 13 bases outside the gene matches. CDR3 sequence reads: CATSDLGGGSGSPYEQFF. The CDR3 bases are TGTGCCACCAGTGATTTGGGGGGCGGTAGCGGGAGTCCCTATGAGCAGTTCTTC.

The V and J genes are TRBV25-1 and TRBJ1-1; D is unclear. The CDR3 sequence is 12 residues long. Trimming took off 6 bases at V and 1 base at J, with 6 bases between the two ends. Germline V gives CDR1 MGHDK, CDR2 SYGVNS. The CDR3 loop reads CASRRANTEAFF. In nucleotides, the CDR3 is TGTGCCAGCAGGCGAGCGAACACTGAAGCTTTCTTT.

Comments on this clone: A much larger clone differs from this one at a single base, so this may be a read error. The chain carries TRBV3-1 (or the pseudogene TRBV3-2) and TRBJ1-3; D gene uncertain. In germline, CDR1 is LGHDT, CDR2 YNNKEL (reference sequence). The CDR3 extends over 12 amino acids. Trimming took off 5 bases at V and 3 bases at J, with 5 bases between the two ends. The CDR3 DNA reads as TGTGCCAGCAGCTTCCTTGGAAACACCATATATTTT. This codes for CASSFLGNTIYF.

This chain connects TRBV14 to TRBJ2-1; 7 positions match TRBD2. The CDR3 is 13 amino acids. Germline lookup yields CDR1 SGHDN and CDR2 FVKESK. V gave up 6 bases and J gave up 5 bases; unmatched junction bases: 4. The CDR3 DNA sequence: TGTGCCAGCAGTCCCCGGGGGGACAATGAGCAGTTCTTC. Translated: CASSPRGDNEQFF. Drawing the rest from reference TRBV14 and TRBJ2-1, the complete variable domain is EAGVTQFPSHSVIEKGQTVTLRCDPISGHDNLYWYRRVMGKEIKFLLHFVKESKQDESGMPNNRFLAERTGGTYSTLKVQPAELEDSGVYFCASSPRGDNEQFFGPGTRLTVL.

Of note for this clone: A junction boundary mismatches the germline segment, possibly from a read error. V usage is TRBV14 and J usage is TRBJ2-3; a possible D gene is TRBD1 (5 bases). Per germline, CDR1 SGHDN and CDR2 FVKESK. This CDR3 is 13 amino acids long. The DNA of the CDR3 is TGTGCCAGCAGACAAGGGGCCACAGATACGCAGTATTTT. This translates into CASRQGATDTQYF.

J is TRBJ2-3 and V is TRBV9; 11 bases are a match to TRBD2. The CDR3 length is 16 residues. V dropped 7 bases and J dropped 5; count of bases not matched to a gene: 12. The V gene's germline CDR1 is SGDLS and CDR2 YYNGEE. CDR3 in DNA: TGTGCCAGCTCCAACTTCATAGCGGGGGGGCAAGATACGCAGTATTTT. It codes for CASSNFIAGGQDTQYF.

The chain employs TRBV9 and TRBJ2-2; TRBD2 matches at 7 bases. This CDR3 has 15 residues. V lost 6 bases to trimming and J lost 0 bases; unmatched junction nucleotides: 5. Germline CDR1 and CDR2: SGDLS and YYNGEE. For the CDR3, the DNA is TGTGCCAGCAACTGGGGAGGGGCGAACACCGGGGAGCTGTTTTTT. Its protein product is CASNWGGANTGELFF.

V gene TRBV6-5 combines with J gene TRBJ1-4; 7 positions agree with TRBD1. The V segment lost 6 bases and the J segment 8 bases; nucleotides outside the gene matches: 6. The CDR3 runs 13 residues. The germline V gene encodes CDR1 MNHEY and CDR2 SVGAGI. CDR3 sequence: CASSPTGNEKLFF. The DNA of the CDR3 is TGTGCCAGCAGCCCGACAGGGAACGAAAAACTGTTTTTT.